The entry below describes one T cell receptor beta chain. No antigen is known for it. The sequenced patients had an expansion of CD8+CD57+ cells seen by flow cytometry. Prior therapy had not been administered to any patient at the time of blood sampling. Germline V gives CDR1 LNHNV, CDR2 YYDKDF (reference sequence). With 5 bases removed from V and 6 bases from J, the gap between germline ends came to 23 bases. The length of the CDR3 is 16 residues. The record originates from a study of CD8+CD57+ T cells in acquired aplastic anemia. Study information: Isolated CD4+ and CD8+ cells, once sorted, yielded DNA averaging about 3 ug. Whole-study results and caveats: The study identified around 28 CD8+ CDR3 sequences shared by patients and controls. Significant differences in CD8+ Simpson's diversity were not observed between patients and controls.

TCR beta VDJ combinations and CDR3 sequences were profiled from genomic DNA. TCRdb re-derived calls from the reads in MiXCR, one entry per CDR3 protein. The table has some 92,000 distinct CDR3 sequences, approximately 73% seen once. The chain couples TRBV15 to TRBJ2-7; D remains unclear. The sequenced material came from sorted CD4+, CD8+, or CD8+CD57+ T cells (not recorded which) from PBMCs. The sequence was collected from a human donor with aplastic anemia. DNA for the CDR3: TGTGCCACCAGCCTCCGACCGCCTCGCTCCTTGGGCGAGCAGTACTTC. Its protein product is CATSLRPPRSLGEQYF.